Listed below are T cell receptor beta chains from one sample, sequenced in a study of shared clonotypes between healthy human individuals. Some clones are missing from TCRdb's copy, which holds only in-frame ones; the method was immunoSEQ multiplex PCR. The sample records roughly 480,000 clones, around 80% being singletons. Specimen: PBMCs. The receptors here all came from a woman aged 40 to 50 in good health. Some clones in this sample may be carry-over from other donors' samples. CDR3s include the opening cysteine and the closing phenylalanine or tryptophan. Each record gives: clone size, J gene, D gene, V gene, CDR3 protein, CDR3 DNA. The D gene is left open where the match is weak. Only part of the rows carry a size: once, few, many, or a class if the clone is expanded.

>.|TRBJ1-2|TRBD1|TRBV28
CASSLVSGGKDYGYTF
TGTGCCAGCAGTTTAGTGTCAGGGGGCAAGGACTATGGCTACACCTTC
>.|TRBJ2-5|.|TRBV7-8
CASSDLGRQETQYF
TGTGCCAGCAGCGACCTCGGGCGCCAAGAGACCCAGTACTTC
>.|TRBJ1-2|TRBD1|TRBV4-2
CASSQRQGSEYGYTF
TGTGCCAGCAGCCAACGACAGGGGTCGGAATATGGCTACACCTTC
>.|TRBJ1-5|.|TRBV19
CASRYGGYSNQPQHF
TGTGCCAGTAGGTATGGGGGGTATAGCAATCAGCCCCAGCATTTT
>.|TRBJ1-3|.|TRBV30
CAWSMGGVGNTIYF
TGTGCCTGGAGTATGGGGGGGGTTGGAAACACCATATATTTT
>.|TRBJ2-7|.|TRBV30
CAWTPLLGEQQYF
TGTGCCTGGACTCCTCTGTTGGGGGAGCAGCAGTACTTC
>.|TRBJ2-1|TRBD1|TRBV5-1
CASSPTDRGSNEQFF
TGCGCCAGCAGCCCGACGGACAGGGGAAGCAATGAGCAGTTCTTC
>.|TRBJ2-7|.|TRBV11-3
CGNKPNYEQYF
TGTGGGAACAAGCCCAACTACGAGCAGTACTTC
>few|TRBJ1-6|.|TRBV30
CAWSGGITASPLHF
TGTGCCTGGAGTGGGGGTATTACCGCTTCACCCCTCCACTTT
>.|TRBJ1-2|.|TRBV5-1
CASSLAGDGYTF
TGCGCCAGCAGCTTGGCTGGGGATGGCTACACCTTC
>once|TRBJ2-2|.|TRBV4-3
CASSQDLDFPNTGELFF
TGCGCCAGCAGCCAGGACCTTGACTTCCCGAACACCGGGGAGCTGTTTTTT
>.|TRBJ1-5|.|TRBV27
CASSFMPGQPQHF
TGTGCCAGCAGTTTTATGCCCGGCCAGCCCCAGCATTTT
>.|TRBJ1-1|.|TRBV27
CARPRGQLKTTNTEAFF
TGTGCCAGGCCCCGGGGTCAGCTGAAGACCACGAACACTGAAGCTTTCTTT
>.|TRBJ1-2|.|TRBV28
CASSTRTAVYGYTF
TGTGCCAGCAGTACCCGGACAGCCGTCTATGGCTACACCTTC
>few|TRBJ2-2|.|TRBV2
CASSELVPQTGELFF
TGTGCCAGCAGTGAACTAGTCCCACAGACTGGGGAGCTGTTTTTT
>.|TRBJ1-5|.|TRBV9
CASSLKQRARAVQPQHF
TGTGCCAGCAGCCTCAAACAAAGGGCCAGGGCTGTTCAGCCCCAGCATTTT
>.|TRBJ2-3|.|TRBV11-1
CASSVSGTSTDTQYF
TGTGCCAGCAGCGTTAGCGGAACTAGCACAGATACGCAGTATTTT
>.|TRBJ2-7|TRBD2|TRBV6-5
CASSPWASGTYEQYF
TGTGCCAGCAGTCCTTGGGCTAGCGGAACCTACGAGCAGTACTTC
>.|TRBJ2-7|TRBD1|TRBV7-8
CASSATGTGRYEQYF
TGTGCCAGCAGCGCCACTGGGACAGGGCGCTACGAGCAGTACTTC
>.|TRBJ1-2|.|TRBV27
CASSFLGHHGYTF
TGTGCCAGCAGTTTTCTGGGACACCATGGCTACACCTTC
>many|TRBJ1-2|.|TRBV5-5
CASSLATMGEYGYTF
TGTGCCAGCAGCTTGGCAACGATGGGTGAATATGGCTACACCTTC
>.|TRBJ1-2|TRBD1|TRBV4-1
CASSRDRGDHYGYTF
TGCGCCAGCAGCAGGGACAGGGGCGATCACTATGGCTACACCTTC
>.|TRBJ1-1|.|TRBV9
CASSVSWQKNTEAFF
TGTGCCAGCAGCGTTTCATGGCAGAAGAACACTGAAGCTTTCTTT
>.|TRBJ2-7|.|TRBV18
CASSRTRSYEQYF
TGTGCCAGCTCCCGGACTCGTTCCTACGAGCAGTACTTC
>.|TRBJ2-1|.|TRBV4-2
CASSQGAGPSYNEQFF
TGTGCCAGCAGCCAAGGAGCGGGCCCCTCCTACAATGAGCAGTTCTTC
>.|TRBJ1-5|TRBD1|TRBV27
CASSLDRGFQPQHF
TGTGCCAGCAGTCTCGACAGGGGTTTTCAGCCCCAGCATTTT
>.|TRBJ1-4|.|TRBV19
CASSSTGLREEKLFF
TGTGCCAGTAGTTCAACCGGGCTCCGCGAGGAAAAACTGTTTTTT
>.|TRBJ2-1|.|TRBV6-5
CASSRGSASHRGEFF
TGTGCCAGCAGCAGGGGGTCGGCTAGCCATCGGGGGGAGTTCTTC
>.|TRBJ2-1|TRBD2|TRBV30
CAWSVGHSPLAGVYNEQFF
TGTGCCTGGAGTGTAGGCCATAGTCCCCTAGCGGGGGTTTACAATGAGCAGTTCTTC
>.|TRBJ1-2|.|TRBV28
CASSFAGGNYGYTF
TGTGCCAGCAGTTTCGCAGGTGGGAACTATGGCTACACCTTC
>.|TRBJ1-2|.|TRBV11-2
CASSLDRGGNYGYTF
TGTGCCAGCAGCTTAGATCGGGGGGGTAACTATGGCTACACCTTC
>.|TRBJ2-7|.|TRBV29-1
CSVAPDGPEQYF
TGCAGCGTTGCCCCAGACGGACCCGAGCAGTACTTC
>.|TRBJ1-1|.|TRBV25-1
CASSEFGNTEAFF
TGTGCCAGCAGTGAATTTGGGAACACTGAAGCTTTCTTT
>once|TRBJ2-2|.|TRBV18
CASSPLRGSGELFF
TGTGCCAGCTCACCGCTCAGGGGATCCGGGGAGCTGTTTTTT
>.|TRBJ1-3|.|TRBV6-6
CASSSYSKPGNTIYF
TGTGCCAGCAGCAGTTACTCTAAGCCTGGAAACACCATATATTTT
>many|TRBJ1-4|.|TRBV5-8
CASSRREEKLFF
TGTGCCAGCAGCAGACGGGAAGAAAAACTGTTTTTT
>.|TRBJ1-2|TRBD1|TRBV5-1
CASTTGQGRGGYTF
TGCGCCAGCACCACGGGACAGGGGAGGGGTGGCTACACCTTC
>.|TRBJ2-2|.|TRBV7-2
CASGVGGELFF
TGTGCCAGCGGGGTTGGCGGGGAGCTGTTTTTT
>.|TRBJ2-2|.|TRBV14
CASSQVTNTGELFF
TGTGCCAGCAGCCAAGTTACTAACACCGGGGAGCTGTTTTTT
>.|TRBJ2-1|TRBD2|TRBV7-6
CASSEVAGGPYEQFF
TGTGCCAGCAGCGAGGTAGCGGGAGGGCCCTATGAGCAGTTCTTC
>.|TRBJ1-1|.|TRBV19
CASSIVRFDTEAFF
TGTGCCAGTAGTATAGTCAGGTTTGACACTGAAGCTTTCTTT
>.|TRBJ2-7|.|TRBV11-2
CASSTNNAAYEQYF
TGTGCCAGCAGCACCAACAACGCCGCCTACGAGCAGTACTTC
>.|TRBJ2-1|.|TRBV28
CASSYGTRYNEQFF
TGTGCCAGCAGTTACGGGACTCGCTACAATGAGCAGTTCTTC
>.|TRBJ2-5|TRBD2|TRBV2
CASNLDRRGGKTQYF
TGTGCCAGCAACTTAGACAGGCGGGGGGGAAAGACCCAGTACTTC
>.|TRBJ1-4|TRBD1|TRBV6-5
CASSEGTGRLFF
TGTGCCAGCAGTGAAGGGACAGGGAGACTGTTTTTT
>.|TRBJ2-1|TRBD1|TRBV4-1
CASSRLYRDSTIFEQFF
TGCGCCAGCAGCCGCCTCTACCGGGACAGTACTATCTTTGAGCAGTTCTTC
>.|TRBJ2-7|TRBD2|TRBV19
CASSIQLAGDGEQYF
TGTGCCAGTAGTATACAACTAGCGGGAGATGGCGAGCAGTACTTC
>.|TRBJ1-2|.|TRBV19
CASSINGGSGYGYTF
TGTGCCAGTAGTATTAATGGGGGGAGCGGCTATGGCTACACCTTC
>.|TRBJ1-2|TRBD1|TRBV5-4
CASSDSGTGVYGYTF
TGTGCCAGCAGCGACTCCGGGACAGGCGTCTATGGCTACACCTTC
>once|TRBJ2-5|TRBD2|TRBV6-4
CASSPGGAEETQYF
TGTGCCAGCAGCCCCGGGGGGGCAGAAGAGACCCAGTACTTC
>.|TRBJ2-5|.|TRBV28
CASTDSWETQYF
TGTGCCAGCACAGACAGTTGGGAGACCCAGTACTTC
>once|TRBJ2-3|.|TRBV2
CASSGQGGDTQYF
TGTGCCAGCAGTGGACAGGGAGGGGATACGCAGTATTTT
>.|TRBJ2-7|.|TRBV7-8
CASSSQGFYEQYF
TGTGCCAGCAGCTCACAGGGTTTCTACGAGCAGTACTTC
>.|TRBJ1-1|.|TRBV25-1
CASSDKPDLNAFF
TGTGCCAGCAGTGACAAACCCGACTTGAACGCTTTCTTT
>.|TRBJ1-4|.|TRBV6-1
CASSEGAGVGEKLFF
TGTGCCAGCAGTGAAGGGGCAGGGGTTGGTGAAAAACTGTTTTTT
>.|TRBJ1-6|TRBD1|TRBV5-6
CASSAGGQGALPLHF
TGTGCCAGCAGCGCCGGGGGACAGGGGGCTTTACCCCTCCACTTT
>.|TRBJ1-1|.|TRBV5-4
CASSLAPNTEAFF
TGTGCCAGCAGCTTGGCGCCGAACACTGAAGCTTTCTTT
>.|TRBJ1-4|.|TRBV30
CACPGEPSEKLFF
TGTGCCTGCCCCGGGGAGCCTAGTGAAAAACTGTTTTTT
>.|TRBJ2-7|.|TRBV27
CASSEGGPFPVRYF
TGTGCCAGCAGTGAGGGGGGGCCATTCCCCGTACGGTACTTC